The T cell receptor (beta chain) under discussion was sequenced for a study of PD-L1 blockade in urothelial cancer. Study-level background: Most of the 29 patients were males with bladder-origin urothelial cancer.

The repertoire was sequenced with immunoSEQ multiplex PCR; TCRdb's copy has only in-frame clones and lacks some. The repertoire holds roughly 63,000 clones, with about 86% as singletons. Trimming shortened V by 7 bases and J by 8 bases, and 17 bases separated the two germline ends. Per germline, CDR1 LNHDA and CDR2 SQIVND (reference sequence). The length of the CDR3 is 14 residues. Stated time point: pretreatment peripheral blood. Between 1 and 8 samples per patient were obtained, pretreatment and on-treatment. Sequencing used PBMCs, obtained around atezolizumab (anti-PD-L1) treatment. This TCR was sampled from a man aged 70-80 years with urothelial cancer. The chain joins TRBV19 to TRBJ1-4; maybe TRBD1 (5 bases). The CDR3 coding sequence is TGTGCCAGTACCCTCAGGGCCAAGGAGGAAAAACTGTTTTTT. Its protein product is CASTLRAKEEKLFF.